The next 20 T cell receptor beta chains were all read from a single sample in a study of blood T cells in healthy people across ages. PCR was performed a second time for about 6 to 12 cycles using a sample-barcoded 5' primer and a J-beta primer mix. MiXCR, applied by TCRdb to the 5' RACE reads, yields one record per CDR3 protein. The table shows about 1.5 million distinct CDR3 sequences, with 35% to 45% occurring only once. Material for sequencing was blood. All receptors come from a woman between 18 and 29 years old in good health.

This clonotype was counted ten times or more. The DNA of the CDR3 is TGCAGTGCTTTTTCCGGGTCCGGGAGCTACGAGCAGTACTTC. Amino acid sequence: CSAFSGSGSYEQYF. The chain links TRBV20-1 to TRBJ2-7, with D perhaps matching TRBD2 (6 bases). Per the germline V gene, CDR1 is DFQATT and CDR2 is SNEGSKA (reference sequence). V lost 5 bases and J 3 bases, leaving 17 bases between the germline ends. The CDR3 has 14 residues.

V usage is TRBV11-2 and J usage is TRBJ2-3, with 10 bases lining up with TRBD2. This CDR3 spans 16 amino acids. With V trimmed by 1 base and J by 4 bases, 5 bases remained unmatched. Germline values: CDR1 SGHAT, CDR2 FQNNGV. CDR3 sequence reads: CASSLVASGGADTQYF. CDR3 bases: TGTGCCAGCAGCTTAGTGGCTAGCGGGGGCGCAGATACGCAGTATTTT.

The chain uses TRBV3-1 and TRBJ2-5; a possible D gene is TRBD1 (6 bases). V dropped 1 base and J dropped 5 bases, with 17 bases sitting between them. The CDR3 length is 16 residues. Per germline, CDR1 LGHDT and CDR2 YNNKEL (reference sequence). The chain's CDR3 is CASSQGGRGGPETQYF. In DNA, the CDR3 is TGTGCCAGCAGCCAAGGGGGCAGGGGCGGCCCGGAGACCCAGTACTTC.

This chain uses TRBV7-9 with TRBJ1-1; no firm D call. The germline gives CDR1 SEHNR, CDR2 FQNEAQ (reference sequence). V was shortened by 4 bases and J by 6 bases, with 15 bases between the two germline ends. The CDR3 contains 14 residues. The CDR3 region is CASSSLGFYAEAFF. In DNA, the CDR3 is TGTGCCAGCAGCTCTTTGGGGTTTTACGCTGAAGCTTTCTTT.

Only a few counts were recorded for this clonotype. The chain combines TRBV5-1 with TRBJ2-1; possible D gene TRBD1, 6 bases. The V gene lost 4 bases and the J gene lost 6 bases, with 14 bases spanning the gap. The CDR3 is made up of 14 amino acids. The V gene's germline CDR1 is SGHRS and CDR2 YFSETQ. CDR3 DNA: TGCGCCAGCAGCGTGGTTGGGACACGCAATGAGCAGTTCTTC. Translation: CASSVVGTRNEQFF.

This chain links TRBV4-1 with TRBJ2-1; the D gene is possibly TRBD2 (6 bases). Germline CDR1 and CDR2: MGHRA and YSYEKL. This CDR3 has 16 amino acids. The V end was cut by 4 bases, the J end by 3 bases, with 16 bases between. The DNA of the CDR3 is TGCGCCAGCAGCCCAGGGAGGACGGGGTTCTACAATGAGCAGTTCTTC. It is translated as CASSPGRTGFYNEQFF.

The genes are TRBV24-1 and TRBJ2-5, with TRBD1 identical over 9 bases. V gave up 3 bases and J gave up 11 bases; unmatched junction bases: 15. The CDR3 runs to 16 residues. CDR1 and CDR2 from the germline V gene are KGHDR and SFDVKD. CDR3 in DNA: TGTGCCACCAGTGATCCCGGGACAGGGTCTGGCAATGAGCAGTACTTC. It specifies CATSDPGTGSGNEQYF.

This rearrangement joins TRBV9 to TRBJ2-7, with D possibly TRBD1 on 6 matching bases. The J call may not be correct, given that the DNA end is closer to TRBJ2-5. The CDR3 runs 16 residues. Germline CDR1 SGDLS, CDR2 YYNGEE. CDR3 region: CASSAQQGGSWETQYF. Written as DNA, the CDR3 is TGTGCCAGCAGCGCACAACAGGGTGGGTCTTGGGAGACCCAGTACTTC.

This clonotype was counted between two and nine times. V and J are TRBV2 and TRBJ1-5; D call uncertain. Germline lookup yields CDR1 SNHLY and CDR2 FYNNEI. Trimming removed 5 bases at V and 4 bases at J, with 15 bases between. CDR3 length: 15 residues. CDR3 sequence reads: CASSIQSFRNQPQHF. In DNA form, the CDR3 reads TGTGCCAGCAGTATTCAGTCGTTCAGGAATCAGCCCCAGCATTTT.

The J gene is TRBJ2-1, the V gene TRBV12-5; D is perhaps TRBD1 or TRBD2 (5 bases each). The V gene lost 1 base and the J gene lost 12 bases, with 16 bases spanning the gap. CDR1 LGHNT and CDR2 FRNRAP come from the germline V gene. The CDR3 runs 14 residues. The CDR3 loop reads CASGLEVSGHGQFF. For the CDR3, the DNA is TGTGCTAGTGGTTTGGAGGTTTCGGGGCATGGGCAGTTCTTC.

The chain couples TRBV4-1 to TRBJ2-5; TRBD2 aligns across 7 bases. Germline-derived CDR1 and CDR2 are MGHRA and YSYEKL. The CDR3 has 16 amino acids. V lost 3 bases to trimming and J lost 11 bases; unmatched junction nucleotides: 18. The CDR3 here is CASSQGGSSAGNEQYF. The CDR3 nucleotides read TGCGCCAGCAGCCAGGGGGGGTCTAGCGCCGGGAATGAGCAGTACTTC.

The chain uses TRBV20-1 and TRBJ2-2; D call uncertain. V was pared by 1 base and J by 4 bases, with 10 bases between. In germline, CDR1 is DFQATT, CDR2 SNEGSKA (reference sequence). There are 14 residues in the CDR3. CDR3 region: CSARVGTPTGELFF. CDR3 sequence (DNA): TGCAGTGCTAGAGTAGGCACCCCCACCGGGGAGCTGTTTTTT.

This chain's CDR3 is CASSFAGIMNTEAFF. In DNA form, the CDR3 reads TGTGCCAGCAGCTTTGCAGGTATAATGAACACTGAAGCTTTCTTT. The chain links TRBV7-2 to TRBJ1-1, with D unresolved. The germline gives CDR1 SGHTA, CDR2 FQGNSA. V lost 3 bases and J lost 0, with 11 bases in between. The CDR3 length is 15 residues.

This clonotype was detected only a few times. The rearrangement joins TRBV5-1 to TRBJ1-4; a possible D gene is TRBD1 (6 bases). CDR3 length equals 15 residues. Trimming shortened V by 3 bases and J by 0 bases, and 9 bases separated the two germline ends. Germline V gene sequence: CDR1 SGHRS, CDR2 YFSETQ. The CDR3 loop is CASSWTDTTNEKLFF. CDR3 bases: TGCGCCAGCAGCTGGACAGACACAACTAATGAAAAACTGTTTTTT.

The CDR3 loop is CASSQVLRPEQYF. In nucleotides, the CDR3 is TGCGCCAGCAGCCAAGTTCTTCGTCCTGAGCAGTACTTC. The J gene is TRBJ2-5, the V gene TRBV4-3; D is unclear. Germline V lookup: CDR1 LGHNA, CDR2 YSLEER. This CDR3 has 13 amino acids. V shed 1 base and J shed 11 bases, with 14 bases lying between them.

DNA of the CDR3: TGTGCCAGCAGCAAATATCACTGGACTAGCGGGGGGGCGTCCTACAATGAGCAGTTCTTC. Translation gives CASSKYHWTSGGASYNEQFF. The V gene is TRBV21-1, the J gene TRBJ2-1; no DNA check was done on the table's D call, TRBD2. TRBV21-1 is a listed pseudogene. The CDR3 has 20 amino acids.

This clonotype appeared many times. This chain connects TRBV29-1 to TRBJ2-3; 10 bases match TRBD2. CDR3 length: 16 residues. With V trimmed by 8 bases and J by 5 bases, 16 bases remained unmatched. The germline V gene has CDR1 SQVTM and CDR2 ANQGSEA. Here the CDR3 reads CSPIDLAGDRGDTQYF. The DNA for the CDR3 is TGCAGCCCTATCGACCTAGCGGGAGATCGTGGAGATACGCAGTATTTT.

This clonotype was observed a few times. The rearrangement joins TRBV12-3 or TRBV12-4 to TRBJ1-1, with unresolved D. Trimming took off 6 bases at V and 2 bases at J, with 19 bases between the two ends. This CDR3 has 16 residues. In DNA, the CDR3 is TGTGCCAGCAGGCCCCCTAGCGGGGTGGCAAACACTGAAGCTTTCTTT. It specifies CASRPPSGVANTEAFF.

This clonotype turned up a few times. This chain joins TRBV2 and TRBJ2-3; 10 bases agree with TRBD2. V lost 6 bases to trimming and J lost 5 bases; unmatched junction nucleotides: 2. Germline lookup yields CDR1 SNHLY and CDR2 FYNNEI. CDR3 size: 13 residues. CDR3 sequence (DNA): TGTGCCAGCAGGCAGCGGGGGGGAGATACGCAGTATTTT. It specifies CASRQRGGDTQYF.

The chain links TRBV2 to TRBJ1-6, with 9 bases identical to TRBD1. From germline, CDR1 is SNHLY and CDR2 FYNNEI. The junction had 5 bases not matched to a gene; V was cut back by 7 bases and J by 7 bases. The length of the CDR3 is 14 residues. The CDR3: CASNHRGQNSPLHF. The CDR3 bases are TGTGCCAGCAATCACAGGGGGCAGAATTCACCCCTCCACTTT. The full variable domain, completed using reference TRBV2 and TRBJ1-6, is EPEVTQTPSHQVTQMGQEVILRCVPISNHLYFYWYRQILGQKVEFLVSFYNNEISEKSEIFDDQFSVERPDGSNFTLKIRSTKLEDSAMYFCASNHRGQNSPLHFGNGTRLTVT.